A selection of T cell receptor beta chains follows, all from one sample in a study of shared clonotypes between healthy human individuals. Data came from immunoSEQ multiplex PCR; TCRdb stores just in-frame clones and leaves some out. The sample carries about 1.1 million clones, around 77% recorded once. The sample taken for sequencing was memory CD4+ T cells from PBMCs. Source of these receptors: a young man in good health. Some clones in this sample may be carry-over from other donors' samples. Both conserved end residues are part of each CDR3. A D gene is named only where the DNA matches it firmly.

j_gene | d_gene | v_gene | CDR3nt | CDR3aa
TRBJ2-5 | - | TRBV7-2 | TGTGCCAGCAGCCGTCAGGAGACCCAGTACTTC | CASSRQETQYF
TRBJ2-1 | TRBD1 | TRBV19 | TGTGCCAGTAGAAGGGACAGGGGGTCCTACAATGAGCAGTTCTTC | CASRRDRGSYNEQFF
TRBJ1-2 | - | TRBV11-3 | TGTGCCAGCAGCCAGGGTGACTATGGCTACACCTTC | CASSQGDYGYTF
TRBJ2-5 | TRBD2 | TRBV7-9 | TGTGCCAGCAGCTTCTTAGCGGGGGAGGGAGAAGAGACCCAGTACTTC | CASSFLAGEGEETQYF
TRBJ1-2 | TRBD1 | TRBV5-4 | TGTGCCAGCAGCTTCGGGGACAGGGACTATGGCTACACCTTC | CASSFGDRDYGYTF
TRBJ1-2 | - | TRBV18 | TGTGCCAGCTCACCACCGGCAGGGACCAACTATGGCTACACCTTC | CASSPPAGTNYGYTF
TRBJ2-7 | TRBD1 | TRBV27 | TGTGCCAGCAAAACCGAGACAGGGGCACTCTCCTACGAGCAGTACTTC | CASKTETGALSYEQYF
TRBJ2-5 | TRBD2 | TRBV7-9 | TGTGCCAGCAGCCACGGGACTAGCGGAGGCGTGTACTTC | CASSHGTSGGVYF
TRBJ2-7 | TRBD2 | TRBV11-3 | TGTGCCAGCAGCGCGACTAGGGAGGGCGAGCAGTACTTC | CASSATREGEQYF
TRBJ2-3 | - | TRBV30 | TGTGCCTGGAGTGTAACCGGGGTTTCTAGCACAGATACGCAGTATTTT | CAWSVTGVSSTDTQYF
TRBJ2-7 | - | TRBV4-2 | TGTGCCAGCAGCCAAGATATTAGCTTGACCTACGAGCAGTACTTC | CASSQDISLTYEQYF
TRBJ1-6 | - | TRBV30 | TGTGCCTGGAGTCCACTTCGTAATTCACCCCTCCACTTT | CAWSPLRNSPLHF
TRBJ1-2 | - | TRBV29-1 | TGCAGCGTTGAAGATCCCCCGGGGGCGGAAGGCTACACCTTC | CSVEDPPGAEGYTF